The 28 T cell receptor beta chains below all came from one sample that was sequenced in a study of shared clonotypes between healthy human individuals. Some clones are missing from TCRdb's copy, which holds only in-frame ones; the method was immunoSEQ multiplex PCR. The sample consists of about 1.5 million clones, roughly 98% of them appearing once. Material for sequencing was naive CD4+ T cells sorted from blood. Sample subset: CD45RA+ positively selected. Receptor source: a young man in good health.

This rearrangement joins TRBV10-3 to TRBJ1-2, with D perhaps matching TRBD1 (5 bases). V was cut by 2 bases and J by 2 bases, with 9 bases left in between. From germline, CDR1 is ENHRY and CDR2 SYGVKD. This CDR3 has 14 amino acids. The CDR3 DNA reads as TGTGCCATCAGTGAGGGGACGGTGAACTATGGCTACACCTTC. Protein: CAISEGTVNYGYTF.

As DNA, the CDR3 is TGTGCCAGTAGTATCTTTAGCTGGGGTCCCCGAGGAAACACCGGGGAGCTGTTTTTT. This encodes CASSIFSWGPRGNTGELFF. The rearrangement links TRBV19 to TRBJ2-2; D is undetermined. This CDR3 spans 19 amino acids. Trimming took 3 bases from V and 2 from J, leaving 22 bases between them. CDR1 is LNHDA and CDR2 is SQIVND in the germline V gene (reference sequence).

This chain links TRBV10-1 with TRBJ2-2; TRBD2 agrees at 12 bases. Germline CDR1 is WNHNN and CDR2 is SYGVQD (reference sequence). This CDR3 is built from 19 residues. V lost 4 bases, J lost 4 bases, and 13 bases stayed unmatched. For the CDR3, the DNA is TGCGCCAGCAGTGCCTTCCCCTCTAGCGGGAGGGCTCGCACCGGGGAGCTGTTTTTT. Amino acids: CASSAFPSSGRARTGELFF.

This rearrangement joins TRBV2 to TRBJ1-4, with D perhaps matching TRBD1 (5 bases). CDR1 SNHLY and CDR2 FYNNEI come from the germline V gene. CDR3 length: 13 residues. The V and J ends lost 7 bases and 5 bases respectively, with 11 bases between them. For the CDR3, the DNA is TGTGCCAGCACGCGGGACTTAAATGAAAAACTGTTTTTT. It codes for CASTRDLNEKLFF. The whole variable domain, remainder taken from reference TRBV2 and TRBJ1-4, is EPEVTQTPSHQVTQMGQEVILRCVPISNHLYFYWYRQILGQKVEFLVSFYNNEISEKSEIFDDQFSVERPDGSNFTLKIRSTKLEDSAMYFCASTRDLNEKLFFGSGTQLSVL.

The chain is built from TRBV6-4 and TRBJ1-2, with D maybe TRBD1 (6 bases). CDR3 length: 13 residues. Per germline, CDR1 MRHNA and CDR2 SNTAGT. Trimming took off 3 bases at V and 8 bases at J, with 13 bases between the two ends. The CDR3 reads CASSESGAGGYTF. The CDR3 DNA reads TGTGCCAGCAGTGAATCGGGGGCTGGGGGCTACACCTTC.

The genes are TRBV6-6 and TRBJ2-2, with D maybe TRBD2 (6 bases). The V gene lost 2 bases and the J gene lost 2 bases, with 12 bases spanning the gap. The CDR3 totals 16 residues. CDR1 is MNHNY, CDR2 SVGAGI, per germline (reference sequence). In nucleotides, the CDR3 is TGTGCCAGCAGTTACCGGCCTAGCGCCAACACCGGGGAGCTGTTTTTT. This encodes CASSYRPSANTGELFF.

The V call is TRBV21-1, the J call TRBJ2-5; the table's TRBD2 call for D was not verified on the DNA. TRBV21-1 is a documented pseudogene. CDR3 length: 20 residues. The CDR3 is CASSKRRRTSGPSYQETQYF. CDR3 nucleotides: TGTGCCAGCAGCAAAAGAAGGAGGACTAGCGGGCCCTCGTACCAAGAGACCCAGTACTTC.

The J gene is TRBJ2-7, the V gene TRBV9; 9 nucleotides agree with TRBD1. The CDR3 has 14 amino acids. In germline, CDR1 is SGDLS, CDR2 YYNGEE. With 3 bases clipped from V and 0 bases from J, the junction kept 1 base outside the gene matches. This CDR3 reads CASSGDRDSYEQYF. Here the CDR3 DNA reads TGTGCCAGCAGCGGGGACAGGGACTCCTACGAGCAGTACTTC.

In DNA, the CDR3 is TGTGCCAGCAGCTTAGAAGCGAGCACAGATACGCAGTATTTT. This encodes CASSLEASTDTQYF. The chain is built from TRBV11-2 and TRBJ2-3; no clear D. Per germline, CDR1 SGHAT and CDR2 FQNNGV. The V end lost 0 bases, the J end lost 0 bases, and 4 bases lay between the germline ends. CDR3 length: 14 residues.

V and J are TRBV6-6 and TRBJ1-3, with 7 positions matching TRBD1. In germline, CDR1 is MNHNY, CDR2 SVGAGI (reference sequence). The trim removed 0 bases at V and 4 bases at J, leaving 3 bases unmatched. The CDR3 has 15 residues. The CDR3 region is CASSYSTGVGNTIYF. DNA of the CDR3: TGTGCCAGCAGTTACTCCACAGGGGTCGGAAACACCATATATTTT.

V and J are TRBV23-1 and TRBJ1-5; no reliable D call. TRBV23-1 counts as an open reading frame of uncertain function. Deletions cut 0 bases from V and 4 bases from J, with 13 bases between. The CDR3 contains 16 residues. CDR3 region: CASSQSRGKGNQPQHF. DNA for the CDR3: TGCGCCAGCAGTCAATCTCGAGGGAAAGGGAATCAGCCCCAGCATTTT.

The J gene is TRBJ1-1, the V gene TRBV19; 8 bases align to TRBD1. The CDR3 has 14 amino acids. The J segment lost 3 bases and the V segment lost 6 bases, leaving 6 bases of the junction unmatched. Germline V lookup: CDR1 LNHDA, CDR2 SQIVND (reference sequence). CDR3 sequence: CASRKQGGDTEAFF. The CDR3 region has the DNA TGTGCCAGTAGAAAACAGGGGGGGGACACTGAAGCTTTCTTT.

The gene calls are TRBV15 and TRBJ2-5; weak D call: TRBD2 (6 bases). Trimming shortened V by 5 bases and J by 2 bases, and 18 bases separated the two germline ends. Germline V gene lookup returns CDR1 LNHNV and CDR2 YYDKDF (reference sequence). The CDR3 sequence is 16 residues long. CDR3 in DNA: TGTGCCACCAGCGGGGCCGGCCCGGGGGATCAAGAGACCCAGTACTTC. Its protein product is CATSGAGPGDQETQYF.

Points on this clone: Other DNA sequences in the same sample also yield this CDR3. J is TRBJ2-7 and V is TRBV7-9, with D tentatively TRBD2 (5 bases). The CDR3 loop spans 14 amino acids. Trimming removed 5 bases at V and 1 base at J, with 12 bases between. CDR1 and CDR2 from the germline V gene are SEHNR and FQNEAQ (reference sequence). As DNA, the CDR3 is TGTGCCAGCAGCCGACGGGAACTTTCCTACGAGCAGTACTTC. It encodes CASSRRELSYEQYF.

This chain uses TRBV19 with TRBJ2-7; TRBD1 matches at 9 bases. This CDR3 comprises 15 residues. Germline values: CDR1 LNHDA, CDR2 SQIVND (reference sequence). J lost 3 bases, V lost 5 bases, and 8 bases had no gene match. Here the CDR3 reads CASSSGQGNLYEQYF. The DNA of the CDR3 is TGTGCCAGTAGTTCGGGACAGGGAAACCTCTACGAGCAGTACTTC.

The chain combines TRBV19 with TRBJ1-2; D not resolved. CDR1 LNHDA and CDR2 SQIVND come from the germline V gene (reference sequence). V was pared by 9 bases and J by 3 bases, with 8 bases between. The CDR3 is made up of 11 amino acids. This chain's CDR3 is CASRVYYGYTF. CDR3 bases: TGTGCCAGCCGAGTCTACTATGGCTACACCTTC.

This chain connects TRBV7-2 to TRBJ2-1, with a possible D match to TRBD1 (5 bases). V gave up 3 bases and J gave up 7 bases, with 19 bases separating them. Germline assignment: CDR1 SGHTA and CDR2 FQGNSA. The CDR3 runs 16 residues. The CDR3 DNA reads TGTGCCAGCAGCTTTTCTAGTGTCAGGGAAGAAAATGAGCAGTTCTTC. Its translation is CASSFSSVREENEQFF.

CDR3 in DNA: TGTGCCAGCAGTTACGCCCCTTGGCGGGACCGAGAGACCCAGTACTTC. Its protein product is CASSYAPWRDRETQYF. V and J are TRBV6-6 and TRBJ2-5; D is possibly TRBD2 (6 bases). This CDR3 is 16 amino acids long. V gave up 2 bases and J gave up 4 bases, with 17 bases separating them. The germline V gene has CDR1 MNHNY and CDR2 SVGAGI (reference sequence).

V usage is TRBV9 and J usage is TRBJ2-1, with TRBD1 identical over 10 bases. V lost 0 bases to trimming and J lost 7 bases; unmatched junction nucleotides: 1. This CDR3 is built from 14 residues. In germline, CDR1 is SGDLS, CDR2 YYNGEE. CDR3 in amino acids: CASSVAGQGNEQFF. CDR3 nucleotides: TGTGCCAGCAGCGTAGCGGGACAGGGGAATGAGCAGTTCTTC.

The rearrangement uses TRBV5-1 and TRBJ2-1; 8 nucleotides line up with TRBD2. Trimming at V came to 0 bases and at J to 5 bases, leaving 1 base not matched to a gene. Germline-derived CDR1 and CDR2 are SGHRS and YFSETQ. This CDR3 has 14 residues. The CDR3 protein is CASSLGLAHNEQFF. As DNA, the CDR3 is TGCGCCAGCAGCTTGGGACTAGCGCACAATGAGCAGTTCTTC. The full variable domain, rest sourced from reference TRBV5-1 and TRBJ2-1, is KAGVTQTPRYLIKTRGQQVTLSCSPISGHRSVSWYQQTPGQGLQFLFEYFSETQRNKGNFPGRFSGRQFSNSRSEMNVSTLELGDSALYLCASSLGLAHNEQFFGPGTRLTVL.

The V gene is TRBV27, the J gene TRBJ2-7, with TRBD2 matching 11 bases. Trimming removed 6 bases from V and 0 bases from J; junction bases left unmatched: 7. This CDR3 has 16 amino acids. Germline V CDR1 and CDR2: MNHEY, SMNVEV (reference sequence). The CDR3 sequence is CASSPSGLADSYEQYF. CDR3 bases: TGTGCCAGCAGCCCCTCGGGACTAGCGGACTCCTACGAGCAGTACTTC.

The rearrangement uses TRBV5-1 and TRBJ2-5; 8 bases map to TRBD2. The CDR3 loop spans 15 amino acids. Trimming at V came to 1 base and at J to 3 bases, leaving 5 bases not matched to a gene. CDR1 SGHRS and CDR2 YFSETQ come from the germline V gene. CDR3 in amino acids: CASSLTGTREETQYF. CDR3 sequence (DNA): TGCGCCAGCAGCTTGACCGGGACTAGGGAAGAGACCCAGTACTTC.

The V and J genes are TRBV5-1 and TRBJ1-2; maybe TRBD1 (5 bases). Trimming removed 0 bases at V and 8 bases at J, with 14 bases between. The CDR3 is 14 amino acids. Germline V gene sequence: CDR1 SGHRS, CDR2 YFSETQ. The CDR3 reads CASSLAQSRDGYTF. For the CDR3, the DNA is TGCGCCAGCAGCTTGGCTCAGTCCAGGGACGGCTACACCTTC.

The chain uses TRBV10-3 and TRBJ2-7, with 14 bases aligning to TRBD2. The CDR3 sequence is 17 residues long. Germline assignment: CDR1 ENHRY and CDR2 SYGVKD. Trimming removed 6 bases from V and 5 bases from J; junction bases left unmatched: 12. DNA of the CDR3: TGTGCCATCAGCGGCGGGGCCACGGGACTAGCGGGAGACGAGCAGTACTTC. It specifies CAISGGATGLAGDEQYF.

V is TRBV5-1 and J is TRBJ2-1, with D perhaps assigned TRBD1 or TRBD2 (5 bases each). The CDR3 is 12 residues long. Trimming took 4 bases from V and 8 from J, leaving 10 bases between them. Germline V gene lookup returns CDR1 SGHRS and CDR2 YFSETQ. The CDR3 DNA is TGCGCCAGCAGCCTGAGAGGGGATGAGCAGTTCTTC. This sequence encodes CASSLRGDEQFF.

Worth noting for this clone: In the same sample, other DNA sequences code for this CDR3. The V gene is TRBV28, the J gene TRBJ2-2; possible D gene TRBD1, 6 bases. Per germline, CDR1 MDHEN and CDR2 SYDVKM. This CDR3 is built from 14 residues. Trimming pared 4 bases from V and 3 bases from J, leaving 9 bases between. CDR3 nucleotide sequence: TGTGCCAGCAGTTCCCCAGGGGACACCGGGGAGCTGTTTTTT. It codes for CASSSPGDTGELFF.

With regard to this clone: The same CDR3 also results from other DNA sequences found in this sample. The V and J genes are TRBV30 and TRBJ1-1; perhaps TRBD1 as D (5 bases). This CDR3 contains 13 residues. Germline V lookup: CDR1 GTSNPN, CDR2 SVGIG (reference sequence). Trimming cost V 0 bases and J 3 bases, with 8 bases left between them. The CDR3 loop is CAWSVGGDTEAFF. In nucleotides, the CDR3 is TGTGCCTGGAGTGTAGGAGGGGACACTGAAGCTTTCTTT.

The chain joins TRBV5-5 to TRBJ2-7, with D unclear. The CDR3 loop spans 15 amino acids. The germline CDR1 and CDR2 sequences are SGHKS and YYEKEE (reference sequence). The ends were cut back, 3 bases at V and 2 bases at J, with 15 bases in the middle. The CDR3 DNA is TGTGCCAGCAGCTCCCCAGAGACACCTCCCTACGAGCAGTACTTC. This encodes CASSSPETPPYEQYF. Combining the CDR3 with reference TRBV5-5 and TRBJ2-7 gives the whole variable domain DAGVTQSPTHLIKTRGQQVTLRCSPISGHKSVSWYQQVLGQGPQFIFQYYEKEERGRGNFPDRFSARQFPNYSSELNVNALLLGDSALYLCASSSPETPPYEQYFGPGTRLTVT.